Each of the 20 T cell receptor beta chains below was sequenced from the same sample in a study of blood T cell repertoires in COVID-19. Generated by immunoSEQ multiplex PCR, the TCRdb table keeps only in-frame clones and is missing some. The data hold fewer than 200,000 clones, with approximately 79% observed a single time. Sequencing was done on a sample of peripheral blood. Source of these receptors: an elderly woman with acute or convalescent COVID-19.

In this sample, this clone turned up a few times. The CDR3 DNA reads as TGTGCCAGCAGTTCGTCGGTGGCGGTCCTCCACTTT. Its translation: CASSSSVAVLHF. The chain uses TRBV28 and TRBJ1-6; D call uncertain. Germline V gene sequence: CDR1 MDHEN, CDR2 SYDVKM. The CDR3 sequence is 12 residues long. The V and J ends lost 4 bases and 15 bases respectively, with 13 bases between them.

The chain uses TRBV10-3 and TRBJ2-7; D ambiguous. The CDR3 extends over 14 amino acids. Germline V gene data show CDR1 as ENHRY and CDR2 as SYGVKD. Trimming removed 3 bases from V and 3 bases from J, with 12 bases in between. The CDR3 here is CAISDAVGIYEQYF. DNA for the CDR3: TGTGCCATCAGTGACGCGGTCGGAATCTACGAGCAGTACTTC.

V usage is TRBV3-1 (or the pseudogene TRBV3-2) and J usage is TRBJ2-2; 10 bases line up with TRBD2. V shed 2 bases and J 3 bases; nucleotides not matched to a gene: 3. CDR3 length: 16 amino acids. The V gene's germline CDR1 is LGHDT and CDR2 YNNKEL (reference sequence). This chain's CDR3 is CASSQWSGGDTGELFF. In nucleotides, the CDR3 is TGTGCCAGCAGCCAATGGAGCGGGGGGGACACCGGGGAGCTGTTTTTT.

This clone was detected once. The chain recombines TRBV2 with TRBJ2-7; 8 nucleotides agree with TRBD1. V was clipped by 9 bases and J by 3 bases; unmatched bases: 7. Germline V CDR1 and CDR2: SNHLY, FYNNEI. The CDR3 has 13 residues. CDR3 amino acids: CASDRDRIYEQYF. CDR3 nucleotides: TGTGCCAGTGATCGGGACAGGATCTACGAGCAGTACTTC.

The chain is built from TRBV25-1 and TRBJ2-3; 10 positions match TRBD1. V lost 6 bases and J lost 14; bases outside the gene matches: 11. Looked up from germline, CDR1 is MGHDK and CDR2 is SYGVNS. This CDR3 contains 13 residues. CDR3 nucleotide sequence: TGTGCCAGCAGCCCCCTCGGACAGGGGGTGTTGTATTTT. Translation: CASSPLGQGVLYF.

The chain carries TRBV6-5 and TRBJ1-1; no definite D call. The germline gives CDR1 MNHEY, CDR2 SVGAGI. This CDR3 has 14 residues. Trimming removed 5 bases from V and 5 bases from J, with 15 bases in between. In nucleotides, the CDR3 is TGTGCCAGCAGTCTCCCGGGTCCTGGGACTGAAGCTTTCTTT. It translates to CASSLPGPGTEAFF.

The chain uses TRBV27 and TRBJ2-1; maybe TRBD2 (6 bases). Trimming pared 4 bases from V and 5 bases from J, leaving 21 bases between. The CDR3 extends over 17 amino acids. Germline V lookup: CDR1 MNHEY, CDR2 SMNVEV (reference sequence). CDR3 nucleotide sequence: TGTGCCAGCAGTTCTGGTCCAGCGGGTACTCCCCACAATGAGCAGTTCTTC. It is translated as CASSSGPAGTPHNEQFF.

This clone was recorded at least ten times. The chain joins TRBV30 to TRBJ1-1, with 10 bases fitting TRBD1. The CDR3 extends over 13 amino acids. The V segment lost 5 bases and the J segment 5 bases; nucleotides outside the gene matches: 5. Germline V gene data show CDR1 as GTSNPN and CDR2 as SVGIG (reference sequence). Here the CDR3 DNA reads TGTGCCTGGGCGGGACAGGGGTCAACTGAAGCTTTCTTT. As protein: CAWAGQGSTEAFF.

This chain links TRBV6-5 with TRBJ1-2; no definite D call. Germline CDR1 reads MNHEY; CDR2 reads SVGAGI. V lost 4 bases, J lost 0 bases, and 9 bases lay in between. The length of the CDR3 is 14 residues. The CDR3 loop reads CASSLIGANYGYTF. The CDR3 DNA reads as TGTGCCAGCAGTTTGATCGGAGCTAACTATGGCTACACCTTC.

The rearrangement joins TRBV4-1 to TRBJ2-6; D perhaps matches TRBD1 (6 bases). The CDR3 contains 15 residues. Germline V CDR1 and CDR2: MGHRA, YSYEKL. Trimming pared 4 bases from V and 2 bases from J, leaving 9 bases between. Here the CDR3 DNA reads TGCGCCAGCAGCCCCTACAGGGCTGGGGCCAACGTCCTGACTTTC. This translates into CASSPYRAGANVLTF.

Remarks on this clone: A junction boundary mismatches the germline segment, possibly from a read error. The chain recombines TRBV28 with TRBJ2-2; 9 bases agree with TRBD1. The germline gives CDR1 MDHEN, CDR2 SYDVKM. CDR3 length: 16 amino acids. CDR3 sequence (DNA): TGTGCCAGCAGCCCTTTTGGACAGGGGAACGCCGGGGAGCTGTTTTTT. This encodes CASSPFGQGNAGELFF.

This clone was counted a single time. V is TRBV7-8 and J is TRBJ1-2; 10 bases are shared with TRBD1. The germline V gene has CDR1 SGHVS and CDR2 FQNEAQ. The J segment lost 8 bases and the V segment lost 5 bases, leaving 5 bases of the junction unmatched. The CDR3 is 13 residues long. CDR3 sequence (DNA): TGTGCCAGCAGCCTAGACAGGGGGCGCGGCTACACCTTC. This encodes CASSLDRGRGYTF.

CDR3 residues: CASSFPLGGQPQHF. In DNA, the CDR3 is TGTGCCAGCAGTTTCCCTCTGGGGGGTCAGCCCCAGCATTTT. This chain connects TRBV28 to TRBJ1-5; TRBD1 is a possible D gene (5 bases). Germline CDR1 MDHEN, CDR2 SYDVKM. The V end lost 3 bases, the J end lost 6 bases, and 12 bases lay between the germline ends. CDR3 length: 14 amino acids.

This chain joins TRBV18 and TRBJ2-1; 10 bases map to TRBD2. Germline assignment: CDR1 KGHSH and CDR2 LQKENI. The CDR3 totals 15 residues. V was pared by 3 bases and J by 6 bases, with 5 bases of the junction left unmatched. CDR3 DNA: TGTGCCAGCTCACCGGGAGCGGGAGGGGGCAATGAGCAGTTCTTC. It encodes CASSPGAGGGNEQFF.

J is TRBJ2-3 and V is TRBV19, with D perhaps matching TRBD1 (5 bases). Germline values: CDR1 LNHDA, CDR2 SQIVND (reference sequence). The ends were cut back, 9 bases at V and 2 bases at J, with 9 bases in the middle. The CDR3 is 12 residues long. The CDR3 sequence is CASLGDTDTQYF. Written as DNA, the CDR3 is TGTGCCAGCCTAGGGGACACAGATACGCAGTATTTT.

This clone was detected a few times. J is TRBJ2-7 and V is TRBV28; tentative D call: TRBD1 (5 bases). Germline CDR1 MDHEN, CDR2 SYDVKM. V gave up 6 bases and J gave up 2 bases, with 8 bases separating them. The CDR3 has 12 residues. The CDR3 reads CASSRQPYEQYF. The CDR3 DNA reads as TGTGCCAGCAGCAGACAGCCCTACGAGCAGTACTTC.

This chain uses TRBV6-5 with TRBJ2-1; possibly TRBD1 for D (5 bases). CDR3 length: 14 amino acids. CDR1 and CDR2 from the germline V gene are MNHEY and SVGAGI. The ends were cut back, 4 bases at V and 9 bases at J, with 16 bases in the middle. The CDR3 coding sequence is TGTGCCAGCAGTTCCAGGGTGTGGGTGGGTGAGCAGTTCTTC. Protein: CASSSRVWVGEQFF.

This sequence joins TRBV19 and TRBJ1-5; 8 bases agree with TRBD1. Germline lookup yields CDR1 LNHDA and CDR2 SQIVND (reference sequence). There are 14 residues in the CDR3. Losses at the gene ends were 5 bases for V and 4 bases for J; bases not matched to a gene: 4. CDR3 protein: CASSGQGINQPQHF. CDR3 coding DNA: TGTGCCAGTAGTGGACAGGGAATTAATCAGCCCCAGCATTTT. Drawing the rest from reference TRBV19 and TRBJ1-5, the complete variable domain is DGGITQSPKYLFRKEGQNVTLSCEQNLNHDAMYWYRQDPGQGLRLIYYSQIVNDFQKGDIAEGYSVSREKKESFPLTVTSAQKNPTAFYLCASSGQGINQPQHFGDGTRLSIL.

V and J are TRBV19 and TRBJ1-2; possibly TRBD1 for D (6 bases). Between the trimmed V and J ends, which lost 5 bases and 4 bases, there was a span of 20 bases. The CDR3 contains 16 residues. CDR1 is LNHDA, CDR2 SQIVND, per germline (reference sequence). CDR3 bases: TGTGCCAGTAGTCCACGCCGGGGGGACACCTCCTATGGCTACACCTTC. It specifies CASSPRRGDTSYGYTF.

The J gene is TRBJ1-5, the V gene TRBV7-9, with a possible D match to TRBD1 (5 bases). This CDR3 has 13 amino acids. In germline, CDR1 is SEHNR, CDR2 FQNEAQ (reference sequence). Trimming removed 1 base from V and 5 bases from J, with 6 bases in between. The CDR3 reads CASSLEGDQPQHF. Written as DNA, the CDR3 is TGTGCCAGCAGCTTAGAAGGGGATCAGCCCCAGCATTTT.